The 25 T cell receptor beta chains given below trace back to one sample, sequenced in a study of human CD8 memory T cell subsets. Production of TCR beta libraries used UMI-labeled 5' RACE as the method. TCRdb reprocessed the 5' RACE reads, keeping one entry per CDR3 protein, no DNA. The listing records just under 7,500 distinct CDR3 sequences. Input material: CD8+ T cells from PBMCs. These receptors came from a human donor in good health.

J is TRBJ2-3 and V is TRBV28; TCRdb indicates TRBD1, and absent DNA this call remains unverified. CDR3 length: 15 residues. In germline, CDR1 is MDHEN, CDR2 SYDVKM. The CDR3 region is CASSSRVPKTDTQYF.

V and J are TRBV7-9 and TRBJ2-7. The CDR3 is 13 amino acids. The germline V gene encodes CDR1 SEHNR and CDR2 FQNEAQ (reference sequence). The chain's CDR3 is CASSSSGWYEQYF.

The rearrangement joins TRBV5-4 to TRBJ2-7; TCRdb names TRBD1, which stays unverified in the absence of DNA. The CDR3 has 14 residues. Germline V lookup: CDR1 SGHNT, CDR2 YYREEE (reference sequence). CDR3 amino acids: CASSLSGQGYEQYF. Looking up the rest from reference TRBV5-4 and TRBJ2-7 gives the full variable domain: ETGVTQSPTHLIKTRGQQVTLRCSSQSGHNTVSWYQQALGQGPQFIFQYYREEENGRGNFPPRFSGLQFPNYSSELNVNALELDDSALYLCASSLSGQGYEQYFGPGTRLTVT.

This chain links TRBV25-1 with TRBJ2-3; TCRdb outputs TRBD1, but without DNA this stays unchecked. Per germline, CDR1 MGHDK and CDR2 SYGVNS. The CDR3 spans 14 residues. The CDR3 spells CASNPGGNADTQYF.

The chain is built from TRBV7-2 and TRBJ1-2; TCRdb reports TRBD1, a call that lacks DNA to check it against. The CDR3 has 14 residues. Looked up from germline, CDR1 is SGHTA and CDR2 is FQGNSA. CDR3 loop: CASTRGVGPGGYTF.

This chain joins TRBV28 and TRBJ2-7; TCRdb designates TRBD1, a call that cannot be tested without DNA. The V gene's germline CDR1 is MDHEN and CDR2 SYDVKM. The CDR3 has 17 amino acids. CDR3 protein: CASSLPLSQGATYEQYF.

The V and J genes are TRBV10-3 and TRBJ2-7. This CDR3 region has 12 residues. Looked up from germline, CDR1 is ENHRY and CDR2 is SYGVKD. This CDR3 is CAINEGAYEQYF.

The V and J genes are TRBV5-4 and TRBJ2-3; checking the TCRdb D call of TRBD2 is not possible without DNA. The germline V gene has CDR1 SGHNT and CDR2 YYREEE (reference sequence). The CDR3 has 12 amino acids. CDR3 sequence: CASTRGGDTQYF.

CDR3 loop: CASSLSTAGGREQYF. V is TRBV27 and J is TRBJ2-7; the TCRdb call, TRBD2, lacks DNA for checking. Germline-derived CDR1 and CDR2 are MNHEY and SMNVEV (reference sequence). The CDR3 is made up of 15 amino acids.

CDR3 sequence reads: CSARESRLNTEAFF. The V call is TRBV20-1, the J call TRBJ1-1. This CDR3 spans 14 amino acids. Germline CDR1 reads DFQATT; CDR2 reads SNEGSKA (reference sequence).

J is TRBJ1-2 and V is TRBV29-1; the D gene TCRdb calls, TRBD1, cannot be checked with no DNA. This CDR3 region has 12 residues. CDR1 SQVTM and CDR2 ANQGSEA come from the germline V gene. The CDR3 protein is CSVDLGTRGYTF.

The rearrangement joins TRBV20-1 to TRBJ2-1; the TRBD1 assignment by TCRdb is unverifiable without DNA. This CDR3 has 15 residues. Germline lookup yields CDR1 DFQATT and CDR2 SNEGSKA (reference sequence). CDR3 sequence: CSASRRGTDVGEQFF.

V is TRBV4-1 and J is TRBJ1-1; without DNA, the TCRdb call of TRBD1 cannot be checked. Germline loops: CDR1 MGHRA, CDR2 YSYEKL. The CDR3 has 15 amino acids. CDR3 residues: CASSQESGALGEAFF.

This rearrangement joins TRBV30 to TRBJ1-1. Germline CDR1 and CDR2: GTSNPN and SVGIG (reference sequence). The CDR3 length is 11 residues. CDR3 region: CAWRARSEAFF.

The chain has TRBV6-2 or TRBV6-3 and TRBJ1-5; TCRdb proposes TRBD1, but this gene call is untestable without DNA. This CDR3 has 14 residues. CDR1 and CDR2 (germline): MNHEY, SVGEGT. The CDR3 here is CASSFYDRAQPQHF.

The rearrangement links TRBV27 to TRBJ2-3; with no DNA, the TCRdb D assignment of TRBD2 cannot be verified. This CDR3 region has 15 residues. Germline CDR1 reads MNHEY; CDR2 reads SMNVEV (reference sequence). The chain's CDR3 is CASLGRGGATDTQYF.

The gene calls are TRBV28 and TRBJ2-1. Germline V lookup: CDR1 MDHEN, CDR2 SYDVKM. The CDR3 is 17 amino acids. CDR3 sequence reads: CASSLSRTSSAYNEQFF.

The chain has TRBV30 and TRBJ1-1; the TCRdb call, TRBD1, lacks DNA for checking. This CDR3 is built from 14 residues. The V gene's germline CDR1 is GTSNPN and CDR2 SVGIG (reference sequence). The CDR3 sequence is CAWSLAGGNTEAFF. The full variable domain, its missing parts supplied by reference TRBV30 and TRBJ1-1, is SQTIHQWPATLVQPVGSPLSLECTVEGTSNPNLYWYRQAAGRGLQLLFYSVGIGQISSEVPQNLSASRPQDRQFILSSKKLLLSDSGFYLCAWSLAGGNTEAFFGQGTRLTVV.

The V call is TRBV11-2, the J call TRBJ2-1; TCRdb's assignment of TRBD2 cannot be checked, as there is no DNA. Germline V gives CDR1 SGHAT, CDR2 FQNNGV. The CDR3 extends over 14 amino acids. CDR3 protein: CASSLDIAEGEQFF.

This clonotype is labeled medium-sized based on frequency. The chain links TRBV4-2 to TRBJ1-1. The CDR3 contains 16 residues. CDR1 LGHNA and CDR2 YNFKEQ come from the germline V gene. The CDR3 reads CASSQDFASGNTEAFF.

This clonotype is called medium-sized based on its frequency. This chain connects TRBV10-3 to TRBJ1-2. Per the germline V gene, CDR1 is ENHRY and CDR2 is SYGVKD. The CDR3 has 14 residues. Here the CDR3 reads CAISESDNLYGYTF.

The chain carries TRBV9 and TRBJ1-3. The CDR3 has 14 amino acids. Germline values: CDR1 SGDLS, CDR2 YYNGEE. Here the CDR3 reads CASSVGGTGNTIYF.

The chain couples TRBV5-4 to TRBJ2-5. The germline V gene encodes CDR1 SGHNT and CDR2 YYREEE (reference sequence). The CDR3 length is 13 residues. CDR3: CASSLSGSETQYF.

This chain uses TRBV19 with TRBJ2-1; TCRdb selects TRBD1, and the lack of DNA leaves this call unchecked. This CDR3 contains 14 residues. The V gene's germline CDR1 is LNHDA and CDR2 SQIVND (reference sequence). CDR3 in amino acids: CASSIGRDYNEQFF.

The chain couples TRBV12-3 or TRBV12-4 to TRBJ1-2; as DNA is missing, the TRBD1 call by TCRdb cannot be tested. The CDR3 totals 15 residues. This chain's CDR3 is CASSLGTGARSGYTF.